This T cell receptor beta chain was recovered during a study of prognosis after radiotherapy for stage I lung cancer. The patient cohort was node-negative on CT and PET/CT, with no prior chemotherapy, radiotherapy or other malignancies. The genomic DNA TCR beta CDR3 region underwent two rounds of multiplex PCR. Amplification in first-round PCR relied on primers specific to each TRBV and TRBJ gene. TCRdb reprocessed the multiplex PCR reads with MiXCR, giving one entry per CDR3 protein. The sample consists of about 51,000 distinct CDR3 sequences, about 32% of them appearing once. This clonotype was picked up many times. This TCR derives from a donor over 45 with non-small cell lung cancer. This specimen was PBMCs, taken before or after stereotactic body radiation therapy (not recorded which).

The DNA for the CDR3 is TGCGCCAGCAGCGGGACTAGCGGATCCGCAGATACGCAGTATTTT. Translation gives CASSGTSGSADTQYF. The chain links TRBV5-1 to TRBJ2-3; 11 bases map to TRBD2. CDR3 length: 15 amino acids. Trimming removed 4 bases from V and 4 bases from J; junction bases left unmatched: 5. Germline V lookup: CDR1 SGHRS, CDR2 YFSETQ.